A selection of T cell receptor beta chains follows, all from one sample in a study of neurological immune-mediated disorders. MiXCR, run by TCRdb on the 5' RACE reads, gives a single entry per CDR3 protein. The table has approximately 46,000 distinct CDR3 sequences, 8% to 10% seen once. Input material: PBMCs. The receptor set was obtained from a woman between 40 and 55 years old in good health. Each CDR3 is given with its conserved first and last residue. The D gene is left open where the match is weak. The listing skips clone size in some rows; elsewhere it reads once, few, many or a size class.

>TRBJ2-5|TRBD1|TRBV7-2|many
TGTGCCAGCAGGCCTGACAGGGGGGTCGAGACCCAGTACTTC
CASRPDRGVETQYF
>TRBJ2-3|TRBD2|TRBV5-1|-
TGCGCCAGCAGCTTGATTGCGGGGGGGATGACAGATACACAGTATTTT
CASSLIAGGMTDTQYF
>TRBJ1-1|-|TRBV5-1|many
TGCGCCAGCAGCTTGGCCGACTTGAACACTGAAGCTTTCTTT
CASSLADLNTEAFF
>TRBJ2-1|-|TRBV6-2/TRBV6-3|-
TGTTCCAGCAGTTCACCGACAGTTATCCATGAGCAGTTCTTC
CSSSSPTVIHEQFF
>TRBJ2-1|-|TRBV15|many
TGTGCCACCAGCTCCCAGGGAGTGCAGTTCTTC
CATSSQGVQFF
>TRBJ2-7|TRBD1|TRBV5-5|many
TGTGCCAGCAGTCGGATGAACAGGGGAAAAGGTTACGAGCAGTACTTC
CASSRMNRGKGYEQYF
>TRBJ1-2|-|TRBV7-8|-
TGTGTCAGCAGCGTAACACGGCGATCGGGAGGCCACACCTTC
CVSSVTRRSGGHTF
>TRBJ1-1|-|TRBV14|many
TGTGCCAGCAGCAATTTCATGAGTTCCACTGAAGCTTTCTTT
CASSNFMSSTEAFF
>TRBJ2-7|-|TRBV18|many
TGTGCCAGCTCAACAGGGCTCCACGAGCAGTACTTC
CASSTGLHEQYF
>TRBJ2-3|TRBD2|TRBV28|many
TGTGCCAGCAGTCTCGGGGGGGCCATAGATACGCAGTATTTT
CASSLGGAIDTQYF
>TRBJ2-1|TRBD1|TRBV20-1|-
TGCAGTGCTAGAAGAGCCGGGACAGGGGGCAACTACAATGAGCAGTTCTTC
CSARRAGTGGNYNEQFF
>TRBJ2-1|TRBD2|TRBV12-3/TRBV12-4|many
TGTGCCAGCAGTTTTTCGGGGACTAGCGGGAGCAATGAGCAGTTCTTC
CASSFSGTSGSNEQFF
>TRBJ2-3|-|TRBV20-1|many
TGCAGTGCTGGGAGCGCGACAGATACGCAGTATTTT
CSAGSATDTQYF
>TRBJ2-7|TRBD2|TRBV20-1|many
TGCAGTGCTAGAGATTGGGCTAGCGGGGGCCGGCCCTACGAGCAGTACTTC
CSARDWASGGRPYEQYF
>TRBJ1-2|-|TRBV3-1|-
TGTGCCAGCAGCCCGTCAGGGGTAGCGAGTTACACCTTC
CASSPSGVASYTF
>TRBJ1-1|-|TRBV5-1|many
TGCGCCACATCCGCCACGAACGTGAACACTGAAGCTTTCTTT
CATSATNVNTEAFF
>TRBJ2-7|TRBD1|TRBV3-1|many
TGTGCCAGCAGCCCGCATCCGTCGGGACAGGGGCCCGGGGAGCAGTACTTC
CASSPHPSGQGPGEQYF
>TRBJ1-1|TRBD1|TRBV5-1|many
TGCGCCAGCAGCTTGACAGGGGAGGACACTGAAGCTTTCTTT
CASSLTGEDTEAFF
>TRBJ1-1|-|TRBV3-1|many
TGTGCCAGCAGCTCCCGGGGGCCCGAAGCTTTCTTT
CASSSRGPEAFF
>TRBJ2-1|TRBD2|TRBV20-1|-
TGCAGTGCTAGGGGACTAGCGGGAGTATCCGGCCGCAATGAGCAGTTCTTC
CSARGLAGVSGRNEQFF
>TRBJ1-1|-|TRBV6-4|many
TGTGCCAGCAGCCAACAGGCCGACACTGAAGCTTTCTTT
CASSQQADTEAFF
>TRBJ2-5|-|TRBV29-1|many
TGCAGCGTTGAAGCGACGGCCGAGGGGACCCAGTACTTC
CSVEATAEGTQYF
>TRBJ1-2|-|TRBV12-5|many
TGTGCTAGTGGTCTCCCCAGTAGGGGAGATTTCTATGGCTACACCTTC
CASGLPSRGDFYGYTF
>TRBJ1-5|-|TRBV7-2|many
TGTGCCAGCAGCTACGGACTCAATCAGCCCCAGCATTTT
CASSYGLNQPQHF
>TRBJ2-3|-|TRBV6-4|many
TGTGCCAGCAGTGCAGGATTAGATACGCAGTATTTT
CASSAGLDTQYF
>TRBJ1-5|-|TRBV5-5|medium-sized
TGTGCCAGCAGCCTGGTGCCAGGAGCTAATCAGCCCCAGCATTTT
CASSLVPGANQPQHF
>TRBJ1-5|-|TRBV3-1|many
TGTGCCAGCAGCGAGCAGGGTGGCAATCAGCCCCAGCATTTT
CASSEQGGNQPQHF
>TRBJ2-1|-|TRBV20-1|many
TGCAGTGCTACCAGGTGGGGGGCCGGCTACAATGAGCAGTTCTTC
CSATRWGAGYNEQFF
>TRBJ2-7|TRBD2|TRBV7-2|many
TGTGCCAGCAGCGGGGACTACCCCTCGGAGCAGTACTTC
CASSGDYPSEQYF
>TRBJ2-2|-|TRBV25-1|many
TGTGCCAGCAGTGCTCGACGGGGAAACACCGGGGAGCTGTTTTTT
CASSARRGNTGELFF
>TRBJ2-7|TRBD1|TRBV6-5|many
TGTGCCAGCAGGGCCCCGGGACAGAACTCCTACGAGCAGTACTTC
CASRAPGQNSYEQYF
>TRBJ1-1|-|TRBV5-1|many
TGCGCCAGCAGCCCCCTTCAGCGGGGGGCGGGCACTGAAGCTTTCTTT
CASSPLQRGAGTEAFF
>TRBJ2-7|TRBD2|TRBV6-5|many
TGTGCCAGCATCCCTAGCGGGGGGAGGGACGAGCAGTACTTC
CASIPSGGRDEQYF
>TRBJ2-7|TRBD2|TRBV5-6|few
TGTGCCAGCAGCCTGGGACTAGCGGGAGATAGCCCCTACGAGCAGTACTTC
CASSLGLAGDSPYEQYF
>TRBJ2-5|-|TRBV29-1|many
TGCAGCGGGGGCCACAGCCAAGAGACCCAGTACTTC
CSGGHSQETQYF
>TRBJ1-2|-|TRBV3-1|many
TGTGCCAGCAGCTCCTGGACCGAGGCGACTTATGGCTACACCTTC
CASSSWTEATYGYTF
>TRBJ2-1|-|TRBV5-1|many
TGCGCCAGCAGCTTGGCTCCCGGTCCGAACAATGAGCAGTTCTTC
CASSLAPGPNNEQFF
>TRBJ2-7|TRBD1|TRBV20-1|many
TGCAGTGCTAGAGGCCGGGTGGGGGACAGGGCCTCCTACGAGCAGTACTTC
CSARGRVGDRASYEQYF